The 18 T cell receptor beta chains below come from one sample, sequenced in a study of T cells in Graves' hyperthyroidism and ophthalmopathy. It was RNA transcripts that yielded the amplified TCR beta CDR3 regions. First-round RT-PCR targeting the TCR CDR3 was performed with the HTBI primer set. One entry per CDR3 protein results from TCRdb running MiXCR on the multiplex PCR reads. The profile shows about 400,000 distinct CDR3 sequences, approximately 25% of them singletons. Sequences were obtained from blood. The receptors come from a man aged 50-60 years with Graves' hyperthyroidism.

This rearrangement joins TRBV5-1 to TRBJ2-2, with D unresolved. The CDR3 covers 15 residues. The V and J ends lost 1 base and 3 bases respectively, with 10 bases between them. Germline V lookup: CDR1 SGHRS, CDR2 YFSETQ. CDR3 sequence: CASSLRAVHTGELFF. DNA for the CDR3: TGCGCCAGCAGCTTGAGGGCTGTTCACACCGGGGAGCTGTTTTTT.

This clonotype has just a few counts. The chain is built from TRBV30 and TRBJ1-2; no clear D gene. The CDR3 length is 12 residues. V lost 0 bases and J 7 bases, leaving 9 bases between the germline ends. Germline values: CDR1 GTSNPN, CDR2 SVGIG (reference sequence). The CDR3 is CAWSVIPSGYTF. The CDR3 coding sequence is TGTGCCTGGAGTGTTATTCCCAGTGGCTACACCTTC.

This clonotype was seen a handful of times. The chain couples TRBV19 to TRBJ2-1; TRBD2 aligns across 8 bases. This CDR3 comprises 14 residues. Germline V lookup: CDR1 LNHDA, CDR2 SQIVND (reference sequence). The trim removed 9 bases at V and 7 bases at J, leaving 11 bases unmatched. The DNA for the CDR3 is TGTGCCAGCGAACGGGGGGGAGGCTTGAATGAGCAGTTCTTC. It codes for CASERGGGLNEQFF.

This clonotype was counted ten times or more. J is TRBJ2-5 and V is TRBV11-2; TRBD2 aligns across 9 bases. This CDR3 has 14 residues. The V and J ends lost 3 bases and 5 bases, in that order; junction bases with no gene match: 4. From germline, CDR1 is SGHAT and CDR2 FQNNGV. CDR3 in amino acids: CASSLGLAGETQYF. For the CDR3, the DNA is TGTGCCAGCAGCTTGGGACTAGCAGGCGAGACCCAGTACTTC. Combining the CDR3 with reference TRBV11-2 and TRBJ2-5 gives the whole variable domain EAGVAQSPRYKIIEKRQSVAFWCNPISGHATLYWYQQILGQGPKLLIQFQNNGVVDDSQLPKDRFSAERLKGVDSTLKIQPAKLEDSAVYLCASSLGLAGETQYFGPGTRLLVL.

The chain carries TRBV9 and TRBJ2-2; D not certain. The germline V and J ends were trimmed by 0 bases and 8 bases, with 8 bases remaining between them. The CDR3 runs 13 residues. Germline V lookup: CDR1 SGDLS, CDR2 YYNGEE. This CDR3 is CASSVVEEGELFF. In DNA, the CDR3 is TGTGCCAGCAGCGTAGTTGAGGAAGGGGAGCTGTTTTTT.

This clonotype was seen repeatedly, ten times or more. V gene TRBV11-2 combines with J gene TRBJ2-7; unclear D gene. V was clipped by 5 bases and J by 0 bases, with 14 bases between them. This CDR3 spans 15 amino acids. Germline V lookup: CDR1 SGHAT, CDR2 FQNNGV. The CDR3 region is CASSPRTRSSYEQYF. CDR3 nucleotide sequence: TGTGCCAGCAGCCCCCGGACCCGATCCTCCTACGAGCAGTACTTC.

This clonotype was counted many times. The V call is TRBV11-3, the J call TRBJ2-7, with 9 bases fitting TRBD2. Germline V gives CDR1 SGHNT, CDR2 YENEEA. J gave up 3 bases and V 3 bases, and 9 bases lay outside the gene matches. CDR3 length: 16 residues. The CDR3 loop is CASSFWSREGLYEQYF. CDR3 in DNA: TGTGCCAGCAGCTTCTGGTCGCGGGAGGGCCTCTACGAGCAGTACTTC.

This chain uses TRBV7-8 with TRBJ1-6, with D unclear. Deletions cut 7 bases from V and 11 bases from J, with 15 bases between. The CDR3 length is 13 residues. Per the germline V gene, CDR1 is SGHVS and CDR2 is FQNEAQ. The CDR3 region has the DNA TGTGCCAGCAACCCAGCCGGGAACGCACCCCTCCACTTT. Translated, it gives CASNPAGNAPLHF.

This clonotype has at least ten counts. This chain uses TRBV28 with TRBJ2-5, with TRBD2 identical over 7 bases. After removal of 6 bases from V and 12 bases from J, the junction contained 19 bases not matched to a gene. This CDR3 contains 15 residues. The germline gives CDR1 MDHEN, CDR2 SYDVKM. For the CDR3, the DNA is TGTGCCAGCAGCCGGGGGTGGCAGTTGGGGAGCGGGAAGTACTTC. This sequence encodes CASSRGWQLGSGKYF.

As DNA, the CDR3 is TGTGCCAGCAGCCAAGAAAAACTAGCGGGGGCCTACGAGCAGTACTTC. It yields the protein CASSQEKLAGAYEQYF. The chain links TRBV3-1 to TRBJ2-7; TRBD2 matches 11 bases. Trimming cost V 0 bases and J 2 bases; bases outside gene matches: 3. This CDR3 contains 16 residues. From germline, CDR1 is LGHDT and CDR2 YNNKEL (reference sequence).

The rearrangement uses TRBV4-1 and TRBJ2-5, with D possibly called TRBD1 or TRBD2 (5 bases each). The V end lost 0 bases, the J end lost 0 bases, and 8 bases lay between the germline ends. This CDR3 region has 15 residues. The germline CDR1 and CDR2 sequences are MGHRA and YSYEKL. The CDR3 protein is CASSQEWGYQETQYF. CDR3 nucleotides: TGCGCCAGCAGCCAAGAGTGGGGGTACCAAGAGACCCAGTACTTC.

The rearrangement joins TRBV27 to TRBJ1-5, with TRBD1 as a possible D gene (5 bases). V gave up 1 base and J gave up 6 bases, with 10 bases separating them. Germline loops: CDR1 MNHEY, CDR2 SMNVEV (reference sequence). The CDR3 totals 14 residues. CDR3: CASSLFGAAQPQHF. The CDR3 DNA sequence: TGTGCCAGCAGTTTATTTGGGGCTGCTCAGCCCCAGCATTTT.

This clonotype was detected many times. V gene TRBV28 combines with J gene TRBJ1-1, with a weak D call TRBD1 (5 bases). The V and J ends lost 6 bases and 0 bases respectively, with 20 bases between them. The CDR3 spans 17 residues. The germline gives CDR1 MDHEN, CDR2 SYDVKM. The CDR3 spells CASSFPGRGVMNTEAFF. CDR3 nucleotides: TGTGCCAGCAGCTTCCCGGGACGGGGTGTGATGAACACTGAAGCTTTCTTT.

The rearrangement joins TRBV6-2 or TRBV6-3 to TRBJ2-1, with TRBD2 matching 7 bases. J gave up 4 bases and V 4 bases, and 7 bases lay outside the gene matches. CDR1 and CDR2 from the germline V gene are MNHEY and SVGEGT. This CDR3 region has 15 residues. In DNA form, the CDR3 reads TGTGCCAGCAGTTTTCGGGAGGCGGCTTACAATGAGCAGTTCTTC. The encoded protein is CASSFREAAYNEQFF.

The table lists this clonotype with a few counts. The chain links TRBV6-1 to TRBJ1-2; no reliable D call. V was cut by 3 bases and J by 2 bases, with 4 bases left in between. Germline CDR1 and CDR2: MNHNS and SASEGT. This CDR3 spans 12 amino acids. CDR3 loop: CASSDTNYGYTF. CDR3 nucleotides: TGTGCCAGCAGTGACACCAACTATGGCTACACCTTC.

This chain uses TRBV6-4 with TRBJ1-1; 7 nucleotides match TRBD1. Germline CDR1 and CDR2: MRHNA and SNTAGT. There are 13 residues in the CDR3. With 11 bases clipped from V and 5 bases from J, the junction kept 11 bases outside the gene matches. The CDR3 DNA reads as TGTGCCCGCGGCGGGGACAGTGGTACTGAAGCTTTCTTT. Translation: CARGGDSGTEAFF.

The chain's CDR3 is CASSWRTGANYEQYF. The CDR3 DNA reads as TGTGCCAGCAGTTGGAGGACAGGGGCCAACTACGAGCAGTACTTC. The rearrangement joins TRBV6-9 to TRBJ2-7, with 9 bases matching TRBD1. Germline CDR1 is MNHGY and CDR2 is SVAAGI. The CDR3 runs to 15 residues. Unmatched junction bases numbered 7, after V lost 4 bases and J lost 3 bases.

This clonotype was recorded a few times. J is TRBJ2-1 and V is TRBV20-1; no definite D call. V lost 5 bases, J lost 6 bases, and 11 bases lay in between. The CDR3 is 12 amino acids. Germline loops: CDR1 DFQATT, CDR2 SNEGSKA (reference sequence). The CDR3 DNA follows: TGCAGTGCTCGCCCTAGAGGCAATGAGCAGTTCTTC. This codes for CSARPRGNEQFF.